Here is one T cell receptor (beta chain) with its context. Sequenced by immunoSEQ multiplex PCR; TCRdb stores in-frame clones only, minus some. The table records approximately 82,000 clones, roughly 91% of them present only once. This sample stems from a study of blood T cell repertoires in COVID-19. The ends were cut back, 0 bases at V and 4 bases at J, with 7 bases in the middle. The length of the CDR3 is 15 residues. In germline, CDR1 is MNHEY, CDR2 SVGAGI. V gene TRBV6-5 combines with J gene TRBJ2-6; D perhaps matches TRBD2 (5 bases). The material sequenced was PBMCs or T cells enriched from blood (not recorded which). The clonotype was recovered from a woman aged 50 to 60 with acute COVID-19. The CDR3 DNA is TGTGCCAGCAGTTACTCGGGAGAAGGGGCCAACGTCCTGACTTTC. Translating it yields CASSYSGEGANVLTF.